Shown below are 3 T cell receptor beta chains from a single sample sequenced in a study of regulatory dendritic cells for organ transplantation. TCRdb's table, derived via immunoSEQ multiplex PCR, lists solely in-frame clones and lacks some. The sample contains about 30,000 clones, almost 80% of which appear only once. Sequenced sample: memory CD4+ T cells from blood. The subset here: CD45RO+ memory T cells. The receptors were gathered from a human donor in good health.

The CDR3 DNA follows: TGTGCCAGCAGCCAAGTGGCCGGGGTTGGAGGCCCCAATGAGCAGTTCTTC. The encoded protein is CASSQVAGVGGPNEQFF. V and J are TRBV14 and TRBJ2-1, with D maybe TRBD2 (5 bases). The germline V gene encodes CDR1 SGHDN and CDR2 FVKESK. The germline V and J ends were trimmed by 1 base and 6 bases, with 19 bases remaining between them. The CDR3 sequence is 17 residues long.

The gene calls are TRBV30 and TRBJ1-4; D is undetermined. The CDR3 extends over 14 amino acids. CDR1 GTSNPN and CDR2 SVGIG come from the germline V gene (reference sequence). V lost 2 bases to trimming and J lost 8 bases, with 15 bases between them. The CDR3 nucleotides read TGTGCCTGGAGTCCTCCGACGCTAAGGGAAAAACTGTTTTTT. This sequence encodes CAWSPPTLREKLFF.

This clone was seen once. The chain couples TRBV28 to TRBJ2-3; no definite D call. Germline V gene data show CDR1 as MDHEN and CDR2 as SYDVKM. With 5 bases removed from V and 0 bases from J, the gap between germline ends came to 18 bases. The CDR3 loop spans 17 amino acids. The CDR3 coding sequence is TGTGCCAGCAGTGCGCCCTTGTTCAACCCAAGCACAGATACGCAGTATTTT. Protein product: CASSAPLFNPSTDTQYF.